The 10 T cell receptor beta chains below were found in one sample sequenced in a study of cytomegalovirus exposure and HLA in healthy donors. In the PCR, 60 Vbeta and 13 Jbeta primers were used. The protocol was immunoSEQ multiplex PCR, while the TCRdb copy is restricted to in-frame clones and leaves out a portion. The sample contains roughly 170,000 clones, around 83% of which appear only once. The sequencing sample was made of PBMCs. Every receptor here comes from a girl between 2 and 10 years old in good health and CMV-seropositive.

The chain links TRBV6-1 to TRBJ1-2; D is undetermined. This CDR3 is 13 amino acids long. Trimming removed 8 bases at V and 8 bases at J, with 18 bases between. Per germline, CDR1 MNHNS and CDR2 SASEGT. As DNA, the CDR3 is TGTGCCAGCGCCTTTCCTCCAGGATACGGCTACACCTTC. This sequence encodes CASAFPPGYGYTF.

The rearrangement uses TRBV21-1 and TRBJ1-1. TRBV21-1 is shown as a pseudogene. The CDR3 is 14 residues long. CDR3 amino acids: CASSASGKNTEAFF. CDR3 coding DNA: TGTGCCAGCAGCGCCTCCGGGAAGAACACTGAAGCTTTCTTT.

V and J are TRBV2 and TRBJ2-7; the D gene is possibly TRBD2 (6 bases). CDR1 and CDR2 from the germline V gene are SNHLY and FYNNEI. The CDR3 length is 13 residues. V was pared by 7 bases and J by 5 bases, with 15 bases between. CDR3 nucleotide sequence: TGTGCCAGCACAAGGACTATGGGTAACGAGCAGTACTTC. The encoded protein is CASTRTMGNEQYF.

The chain has TRBV6-1 and TRBJ2-3, with 9 bases fitting TRBD2. Per the germline V gene, CDR1 is MNHNS and CDR2 is SASEGT. J lost 4 bases, V lost 4 bases, and 3 bases had no gene match. The CDR3 spans 14 residues. CDR3 nucleotides: TGTGCCAGCAGTGCTGCGGGGGGGCCAGATACGCAGTATTTT. Its protein product is CASSAAGGPDTQYF.

The J gene is TRBJ1-2, the V gene TRBV27; 8 positions match TRBD1. The CDR3 loop spans 15 amino acids. V lost 6 bases to trimming and J lost 4 bases; unmatched junction nucleotides: 10. Germline assignment: CDR1 MNHEY and CDR2 SMNVEV (reference sequence). The CDR3 nucleotides are TGTGCCAGCAGAAAATCCGGGACAGGAGTCTATGGCTACACCTTC. Its translation: CASRKSGTGVYGYTF.

The rearrangement joins TRBV10-3 to TRBJ1-5; 12 bases align to TRBD1. This CDR3 is built from 16 residues. Per the germline V gene, CDR1 is ENHRY and CDR2 is SYGVKD. V trimming: 8 bases; J trimming: 0 bases; junction bases outside the gene matches: 5. DNA for the CDR3: TGTGCCATCGGGGGGACAGGGGGCTTTAGCAATCAGCCCCAGCATTTT. Residues: CAIGGTGGFSNQPQHF.

This clone has just a few counts. This sequence joins TRBV30 and TRBJ1-1, with D uncertain. The germline CDR1 and CDR2 sequences are GTSNPN and SVGIG (reference sequence). There are 13 residues in the CDR3. V was shortened by 3 bases and J by 1 base, with 9 bases between the two germline ends. The CDR3 DNA sequence: TGTGCCTGGAGCGAGTATCCGAACACTGAAGCTTTCTTT. Protein product: CAWSEYPNTEAFF.

This chain links TRBV28 with TRBJ2-1; 7 bases align to TRBD1. Germline assignment: CDR1 MDHEN and CDR2 SYDVKM. J lost 3 bases, V lost 6 bases, and 11 bases had no gene match. This CDR3 spans 16 amino acids. The CDR3: CASSRGIGRDYNEQFF. For the CDR3, the DNA is TGTGCCAGCAGCAGGGGGATCGGCCGTGACTACAATGAGCAGTTCTTC. The entire variable domain, with the rest obtained from reference TRBV28 and TRBJ2-1, is as follows: DVKVTQSSRYLVKRTGEKVFLECVQDMDHENMFWYRQDPGLGLRLIYFSYDVKMKEKGDIPEGYSVSREKKERFSLILESASTNQTSMYLCASSRGIGRDYNEQFFGPGTRLTVL.

The chain carries TRBV6-6 and TRBJ2-1, with TRBD2 matching 8 bases. V shed 6 bases and J 4 bases; nucleotides not matched to a gene: 5. Germline V gives CDR1 MNHNY, CDR2 SVGAGI (reference sequence). This CDR3 is built from 14 residues. CDR3 DNA: TGTGCCAGCAGACCCGGGGGGGGGTACAATGAGCAGTTCTTC. This codes for CASRPGGGYNEQFF.

The V gene is TRBV9, the J gene TRBJ2-7; TRBD2 matches 10 bases. Germline CDR1 is SGDLS and CDR2 is YYNGEE. There are 16 residues in the CDR3. The J segment lost 4 bases and the V segment lost 3 bases, leaving 10 bases of the junction unmatched. The CDR3: CASSGETSGSYYEQYF. The CDR3 nucleotides are TGTGCCAGCAGCGGGGAGACTAGCGGGTCGTATTACGAGCAGTACTTC.